This T cell receptor (beta chain) was captured in a study of CD8 T cells in ankylosing spondylitis. Trimming shortened V by 5 bases and J by 5 bases, and 15 bases separated the two germline ends. The CDR3 is made up of 13 amino acids. The germline V gene encodes CDR1 SQVTM and CDR2 ANQGSEA. General study results and limits: Existing reports had already noted some motif variants in reactive arthritis synovial fluid and blood.

TCRdb called the 5' RACE reads again in MiXCR, with one record for every CDR3 protein. This table has about 300,000 distinct CDR3 sequences, roughly 12% appearing once. The table lists this clonotype with many counts. What it binds is unknown. The chain uses TRBV29-1 and TRBJ1-1; a weak D match, TRBD1 (5 bases). This clonotype originated in a female donor with ankylosing spondylitis or in good health (not recorded which). The material sequenced was blood, either unsorted or a sorted T cell fraction (not recorded which). DNA for the CDR3: TGCAGCGTTCGGTGGGGGGGAGGAACTGAAGCTTTCTTT. This gives the protein CSVRWGGGTEAFF.